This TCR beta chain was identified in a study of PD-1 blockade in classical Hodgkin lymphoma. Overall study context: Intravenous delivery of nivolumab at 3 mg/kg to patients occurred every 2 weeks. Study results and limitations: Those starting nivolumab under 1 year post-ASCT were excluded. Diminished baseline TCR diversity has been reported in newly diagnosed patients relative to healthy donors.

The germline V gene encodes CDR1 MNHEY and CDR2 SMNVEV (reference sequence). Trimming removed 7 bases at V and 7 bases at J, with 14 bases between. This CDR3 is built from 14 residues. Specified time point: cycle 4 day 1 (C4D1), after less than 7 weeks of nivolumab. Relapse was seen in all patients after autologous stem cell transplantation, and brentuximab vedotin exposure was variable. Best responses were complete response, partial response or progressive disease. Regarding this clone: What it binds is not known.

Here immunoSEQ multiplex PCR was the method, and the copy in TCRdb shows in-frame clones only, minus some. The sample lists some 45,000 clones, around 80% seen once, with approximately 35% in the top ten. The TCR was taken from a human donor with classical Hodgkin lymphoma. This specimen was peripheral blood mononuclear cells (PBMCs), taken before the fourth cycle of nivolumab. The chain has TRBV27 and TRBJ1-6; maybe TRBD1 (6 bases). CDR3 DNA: TGTGCCAGCAAACTCAGGGGATTGAATTCACCCCTCCACTTT. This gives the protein CASKLRGLNSPLHF.